These 11 T cell receptor beta chains came from one sample sequenced in a study of control samples from healthy donors and cancer patients. Method: immunoSEQ multiplex PCR; TCRdb's copy keeps in-frame clones and lacks some. The sample consists of about 61,000 clones, around 90% of them appearing once. Material: PBMCs. The receptors stem from a man in his fifties or sixties with colorectal cancer.

V usage is TRBV11-1 and J usage is TRBJ2-3; D is unclear. The V and J ends lost 5 bases and 6 bases respectively, with 12 bases between them. Germline V CDR1 and CDR2: SGHAT, FQDESV (reference sequence). CDR3 length: 13 residues. The CDR3 DNA reads as TGTGCCAGCAGCCCCCTAGTCTCGGATACGCAGTATTTT. Protein product: CASSPLVSDTQYF.

The chain couples TRBV4-3 to TRBJ2-1, with D uncertain. This CDR3 comprises 15 residues. The germline CDR1 and CDR2 sequences are LGHNA and YSLEER. The V and J ends lost 2 bases and 6 bases respectively, with 14 bases between them. CDR3 in amino acids: CASSQQHSGFNEQFF. In DNA form, the CDR3 reads TGCGCCAGCAGCCAACAACACAGTGGGTTCAATGAGCAGTTCTTC.

The chain carries TRBV2 and TRBJ2-1, with TRBD2 identical over 8 bases. From germline, CDR1 is SNHLY and CDR2 FYNNEI. Trimming removed 4 bases from V and 0 bases from J; junction bases left unmatched: 11. This CDR3 is 18 amino acids long. CDR3 sequence (DNA): TGTGCCAGCAGTGGATTAGCGGGGCTAGTGAGCTCCTACAATGAGCAGTTCTTC. Its translation: CASSGLAGLVSSYNEQFF.

The V and J genes are TRBV14 and TRBJ2-6; the D gene is possibly TRBD1 (6 bases). Germline V gene sequence: CDR1 SGHDN, CDR2 FVKESK. V was clipped by 1 base and J by 2 bases, with 9 bases between them. The CDR3 covers 16 residues. The chain's CDR3 is CASSQVRGPGANVLTF. In DNA, the CDR3 is TGTGCCAGCAGCCAAGTCAGGGGCCCTGGGGCCAACGTCCTGACTTTC.

The chain recombines TRBV21-1 with TRBJ1-2. TRBV21-1 constitutes a pseudogene. The CDR3 extends over 16 amino acids. The CDR3 protein is CASSKGTRGMGYGYTF. CDR3 DNA: TGTGCCAGCAGCAAAGGGACCCGGGGGATGGGCTATGGCTACACCTTC.

This clone was counted a single time. This chain links TRBV11-2 with TRBJ2-3, with D perhaps matching TRBD2 (5 bases). This CDR3 is built from 15 residues. Trimming removed 3 bases at V and 2 bases at J, with 12 bases between. Germline V gene lookup returns CDR1 SGHAT and CDR2 FQNNGV. The DNA for the CDR3 is TGTGCCAGCAGCTTGATCTTCGGGGACACAGATACGCAGTATTTT. This sequence encodes CASSLIFGDTDTQYF.

The CDR3 protein is CATLAPGTFGEQYF. In DNA, the CDR3 is TGTGCCACCCTAGCCCCGGGAACTTTTGGCGAGCAGTACTTC. V and J are TRBV6-5 and TRBJ2-7; weak D call: TRBD2 (5 bases). There are 14 residues in the CDR3. V was shortened by 10 bases and J by 6 bases, with 22 bases between the two germline ends. Looked up from germline, CDR1 is MNHEY and CDR2 is SVGAGI.

The chain carries TRBV6-5 and TRBJ1-6; D not resolved. The CDR3 is 14 residues long. V was shortened by 6 bases and J by 10 bases, with 16 bases between the two germline ends. Germline values: CDR1 MNHEY, CDR2 SVGAGI. DNA of the CDR3: TGTGCCAGCAGAAAGACGGGCTCGGGGTCACCCCTCCACTTT. It codes for CASRKTGSGSPLHF.

This sequence joins TRBV3-1 (or the pseudogene TRBV3-2) and TRBJ1-3; 7 nucleotides agree with TRBD1. CDR3 length: 14 residues. The V and J ends lost 2 bases and 2 bases, in that order; junction bases with no gene match: 0. CDR1 LGHDT and CDR2 YNNKEL come from the germline V gene (reference sequence). CDR3 sequence: CASSQQGAGNTIYF. In DNA, the CDR3 is TGTGCCAGCAGCCAACAGGGGGCTGGAAACACCATATATTTT.

The V gene is TRBV7-9, the J gene TRBJ1-4; D is undetermined. With 5 bases removed from V and 0 bases from J, the gap between germline ends came to 13 bases. The CDR3 runs to 16 residues. Germline CDR1 SEHNR, CDR2 FQNEAQ (reference sequence). CDR3 in amino acids: CASSTQKIATNEKLFF. The DNA for the CDR3 is TGTGCCAGCAGCACACAAAAGATCGCAACTAATGAAAAACTGTTTTTT.

This chain joins TRBV9 and TRBJ2-3, with D hard to call. The CDR3 runs to 12 residues. Trimming shortened V by 2 bases and J by 4 bases, and 5 bases separated the two germline ends. CDR1 and CDR2 (germline): SGDLS, YYNGEE. The CDR3: CASSVSADTQYF. The CDR3 DNA is TGTGCCAGCAGCGTCTCGGCAGATACGCAGTATTTT.